This T cell receptor (beta chain) was retrieved from a study of T and B cells in COVID-19 patients. Study details: In the active-infection cohort, about 90% of the roughly 20 patients had comorbidities linked to unfavorable COVID-19 outcome.

This clonotype is a singleton in its sample. Its specificity is not known. Study-level points and caveats: Highly clonal in active COVID-19, TRB repertoires exceeded healthy-donor diversity and richness at recovery.

TRB rearrangements were amplified by multiplex PCR with BIOMED2 TRB-A/B primers. A single record per CDR3 protein comes from TCRdb applying MiXCR to the multiplex PCR reads. Altogether 13,000 or so distinct CDR3 sequences are present, around 25% being singletons, with the ten largest covering 4% to 5%. Each TRB amplification used about 250-550 ng of genomic DNA from blood. The CDR3 spans 17 residues. V shed 5 bases, J shed 4 bases, and the junction held 5 bases outside the gene matches. This clonotype was obtained from a human donor who had recovered from COVID-19. Sequenced sample: blood. The V and J genes are TRBV12-3 or TRBV12-4 and TRBJ2-1; 16 bases map to TRBD2. The CDR3 DNA sequence: TGTGCCAGCAGTCCTCCGGGACTAGCGGGGGGGTACAATGAGCAGTTCTTC. Residues: CASSPPGLAGGYNEQFF.